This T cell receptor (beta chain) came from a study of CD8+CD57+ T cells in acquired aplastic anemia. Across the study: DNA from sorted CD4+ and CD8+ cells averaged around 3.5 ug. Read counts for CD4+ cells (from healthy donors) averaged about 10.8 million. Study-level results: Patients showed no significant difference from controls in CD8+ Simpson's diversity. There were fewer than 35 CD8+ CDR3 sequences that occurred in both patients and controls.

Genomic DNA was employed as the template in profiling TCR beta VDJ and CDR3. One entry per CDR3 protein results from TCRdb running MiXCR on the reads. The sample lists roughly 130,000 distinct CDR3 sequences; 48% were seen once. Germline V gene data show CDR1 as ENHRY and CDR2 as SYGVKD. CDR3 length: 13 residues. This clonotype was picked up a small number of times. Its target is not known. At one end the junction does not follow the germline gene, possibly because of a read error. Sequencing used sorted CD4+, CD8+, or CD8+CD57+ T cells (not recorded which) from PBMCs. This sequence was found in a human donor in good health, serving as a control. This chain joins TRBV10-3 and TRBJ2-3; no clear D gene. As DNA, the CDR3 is TGTGCCATCCGTGATAGCCTCACAGATACGCAGTATTTT. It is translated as CAIRDSLTDTQYF.